This T cell receptor (beta chain) was obtained from a study of cytomegalovirus exposure and HLA in healthy donors. Turning to the study itself: For the 300 to 400 genotyped donors, 80% to 90% fell within the Caucasian-associated ancestry cluster.

PCR was performed using 60 Vbeta and 13 Jbeta primers. Authors' processing steps: An analysis performed later counted roughly 80 million unique TCR beta chains (roughly 10 million of them shared). Assay: immunoSEQ multiplex PCR; the TCRdb copy retains only in-frame clones and omits some. V, J and clone size were drawn from that table, and D and trimming were deduced from the DNA. Of roughly 130,000 clones listed, about 63% are singletons. With respect to this clone: Its antigen is currently unknown.

Each donor was nominally healthy when sampled (though unrecorded immune exposures were likely). This CDR3 comprises 15 residues. Deletions cut 6 bases from V and 0 bases from J, with 12 bases between. Germline lookup yields CDR1 MNHNY and CDR2 SVGAGI (reference sequence). Whole-study findings and limits: The authors enumerated 180 or so TCR beta chains as linked to cytomegalovirus.

The origin of this receptor is a man between 25 and 39 years old in good health and CMV-seropositive. Sequenced: PBMCs. The V call is TRBV6-6, the J call TRBJ2-4; D remains unclear. CDR3: CASSRDKRAKNIQYF. CDR3 nucleotide sequence: TGTGCCAGCAGCCGAGACAAGAGAGCCAAAAACATTCAGTACTTC.